The 4 T cell receptor beta chains below come from one sample, sequenced in a study of human T cells and chemical hapten exposure. TCRdb re-called the RACE reads with MiXCR, one entry per CDR3 protein. The repertoire holds roughly 380,000 distinct CDR3 sequences, about 6% seen once, with roughly 5.4% in the top ten. Time point here: patch test 2, 6 weeks after DPC sensitization. Treatment of the sample: therapeutic diphenylcyclopropenone sensitization with weekly scalp DPC. Sequenced here: whole blood, sampled in connection with sensitization to the hapten diphenylcyclopropenone (DPC). Receptors were obtained from a woman between 18 and 30 years old with alopecia areata. Some clones in this sample may be carry-over from other donors' samples.

This clonotype was counted at least ten times. The DNA of the CDR3 is TGCAGTGCTAGAGACCGGGGTTCCTACAATGAGCAGTTCTTC. Its translation is CSARDRGSYNEQFF. The rearrangement links TRBV20-1 to TRBJ2-1, with D tentatively TRBD2 (5 bases). CDR3 size: 14 residues. Deletions cut 0 bases from V and 1 base from J, with 7 bases between. Per the germline V gene, CDR1 is DFQATT and CDR2 is SNEGSKA (reference sequence).

This clonotype was observed a handful of times. The chain links TRBV2 to TRBJ1-2; 8 nucleotides line up with TRBD1. The CDR3 loop spans 16 amino acids. Germline V gene sequence: CDR1 SNHLY, CDR2 FYNNEI. Trimming cost V 6 bases and J 0 bases; bases outside gene matches: 9. The CDR3, as DNA: TGTGCCAGCAGAATCGGACAGGGAGGCGCTAACTATGGCTACACCTTC. This translates into CASRIGQGGANYGYTF.

This clonotype was counted only a few times. V usage is TRBV29-1 and J usage is TRBJ2-5; 12 bases fit TRBD2. The CDR3 contains 16 residues. With V trimmed by 4 bases and J by 4 bases, 10 bases remained unmatched. Germline CDR1 SQVTM, CDR2 ANQGSEA. In DNA, the CDR3 is TGCAGCGTTGCGACACTATCTAGCGGGGGGGCAGAGACCCAGTACTTC. It yields the protein CSVATLSSGGAETQYF.

The CDR3 is CASSQDGGLNYGYTF. In nucleotides, the CDR3 is TGCGCCAGCAGCCAAGATGGAGGCCTTAACTATGGCTACACCTTC. The chain uses TRBV4-3 and TRBJ1-2, with D hard to call. In germline, CDR1 is LGHNA, CDR2 YSLEER. This CDR3 has 15 amino acids. Trimming stripped 0 bases from V and 1 base from J, with 9 bases between.